This entry lists 5 T cell receptor beta chains sequenced from one sample in a study of T-cell reconstitution after alpha-beta-depleted transplantation in children. Preparation of the TCRbeta library was carried out with unique molecular identifiers. One entry per CDR3 protein results from TCRdb running MiXCR on the PCR reads. This sample has about 200,000 distinct CDR3 sequences, with around 7% found just once. The sequences come from PBMCs, collected before TCRalphabeta/CD19-depleted stem cell transplant. These receptor sequences come from a boy younger than 10 with acute lymphoblastic leukemia, due to receive a stem cell transplant.

This clonotype was detected many times. The chain carries TRBV7-9 and TRBJ2-7; 13 nucleotides match TRBD2. Losses at the gene ends were 5 bases for V and 5 bases for J; bases not matched to a gene: 6. The CDR3 totals 15 residues. Germline CDR1 reads SEHNR; CDR2 reads FQNEAQ (reference sequence). CDR3 DNA: TGTGCCAGCAGCGCAACTAGCGGGAGGGGAGACGAGCAGTACTTC. It yields the protein CASSATSGRGDEQYF.

This clonotype was counted many times. The junction and the germline gene differ at one end; a read error may be behind it. This chain connects TRBV10-3 to TRBJ1-1, with D hard to call. This CDR3 has 12 residues. The germline gives CDR1 ENHRY, CDR2 SYGVKD. Here the CDR3 DNA reads TGTGCCATCAGAGAGTCAAACACTGAAGCTTTCTTT. This sequence encodes CAIRESNTEAFF.

This clonotype was counted many times. The chain has TRBV3-1 and TRBJ1-1; D remains unclear. V dropped 1 base and J dropped 2 bases, with 5 bases sitting between them. Germline V gene data show CDR1 as LGHDT and CDR2 as YNNKEL (reference sequence). The CDR3 consists of 13 residues. The CDR3 loop is CASSQGGNTEAFF. In nucleotides, the CDR3 is TGTGCCAGCAGCCAAGGGGGAAACACTGAAGCTTTCTTT.

In this sample, this clonotype turned up many times. The V and J genes are TRBV18 and TRBJ2-7, with D possibly matching TRBD1 (6 bases). Germline-derived CDR1 and CDR2 are KGHSH and LQKENI. Between the trimmed V and J ends, which lost 8 bases and 5 bases, there was a span of 19 bases. CDR3 length equals 14 residues. For the CDR3, the DNA is TGTGCCAGCCGGCTTGGGCAGGGGACCGACGAGCAGTACTTC. Protein sequence: CASRLGQGTDEQYF.

This clonotype was seen at least ten times. V is TRBV28 and J is TRBJ2-1, with TRBD1 as a possible D gene (6 bases). The CDR3 length is 15 residues. The germline V gene encodes CDR1 MDHEN and CDR2 SYDVKM. V shed 6 bases and J shed 3 bases, with 15 bases lying between them. CDR3 in amino acids: CASSLDRWGYNEQFF. CDR3 nucleotide sequence: TGTGCCAGCAGCCTAGACAGGTGGGGCTACAATGAGCAGTTCTTC.